These 26 T cell receptor beta chains originate from one sample sequenced in a study of shared clonotypes between healthy human individuals. Produced via immunoSEQ multiplex PCR; TCRdb's table is partial and in-frame only. Found here are about 470,000 clones, more than 75% of them singletons; the top ten hold about 13%. The specimen sequenced was PBMCs. The receptor source for this set is a woman aged 40 to 50 in good health. Some clones in this sample may be carry-over from other donors' samples.

This chain uses TRBV10-3 with TRBJ1-1, with 7 nucleotides matching TRBD1. Looked up from germline, CDR1 is ENHRY and CDR2 is SYGVKD. The CDR3 runs 14 residues. The V segment lost 0 bases and the J segment 10 bases; nucleotides outside the gene matches: 8. Here the CDR3 reads CAISESGRGDSAFF. The CDR3 DNA sequence: TGTGCCATCAGTGAGTCCGGCAGGGGGGATTCAGCTTTCTTT.

The chain is built from TRBV9 and TRBJ2-5, with 9 bases identical to TRBD1. J was trimmed by 4 bases and V by 2 bases; bases with no gene match: 6. Germline V gene data show CDR1 as SGDLS and CDR2 as YYNGEE. The CDR3 has 15 residues. CDR3 coding DNA: TGTGCCAGCAGCGTCCGGACAGGGGAAGGAGAGACCCAGTACTTC. This encodes CASSVRTGEGETQYF.

The J gene is TRBJ2-1, the V gene TRBV29-1, with TRBD2 matching 11 bases. The CDR3 covers 15 residues. Germline V gene data show CDR1 as SQVTM and CDR2 as ANQGSEA. The trim removed 3 bases at V and 6 bases at J, leaving 7 bases unmatched. CDR3 nucleotides: TGCAGCGTTGATGTGGGACTAGCGGTTCTCAATGAGCAGTTCTTC. It is translated as CSVDVGLAVLNEQFF.

This clone has more than one count but fewer than ten. This CDR3 is also generated by other DNA sequences in the sample. This chain connects TRBV10-3 to TRBJ1-1; perhaps TRBD1 as D (5 bases). The CDR3 sequence is 13 residues long. CDR1 and CDR2 (germline): ENHRY, SYGVKD. Between the trimmed V and J ends, which lost 3 bases and 1 base, there was a span of 6 bases. For the CDR3, the DNA is TGTGCCATCAGTGACAGGGAGAACACTGAAGCTTTCTTT. Translating gives CAISDRENTEAFF.

This clone was counted ten times or more. The chain recombines TRBV5-1 with TRBJ2-2, with 8 bases lining up with TRBD1. The V gene's germline CDR1 is SGHRS and CDR2 YFSETQ. This CDR3 has 16 residues. With V trimmed by 0 bases and J by 7 bases, 8 bases remained unmatched. The CDR3 DNA sequence: TGCGCCAGCAGCTTGGCCCGAGCAGGGGGCATCGGGGAGCTGTTTTTT. Its protein product is CASSLARAGGIGELFF.

The chain carries TRBV25-1 and TRBJ2-6; D unclear. This CDR3 is 15 amino acids long. The V end was cut by 3 bases, the J end by 2 bases, with 8 bases between. The germline V gene has CDR1 MGHDK and CDR2 SYGVNS. CDR3 bases: TGTGCCAGCAGTGATATTGGGGCTGGGGCCAACGTCCTGACTTTC. This encodes CASSDIGAGANVLTF.

This chain connects TRBV7-9 to TRBJ1-4, with a possible D match to TRBD1 (6 bases). Germline-derived CDR1 and CDR2 are SEHNR and FQNEAQ (reference sequence). The CDR3 length is 14 residues. Trimming pared 6 bases from V and 8 bases from J, leaving 16 bases between. The CDR3 DNA reads as TGTGCCAGCAGTCTACAGCCAGGGGAGGAAAAACTGTTTTTT. Translated, it gives CASSLQPGEEKLFF.

The chain links TRBV4-3 to TRBJ2-5; weak D call: TRBD1 (6 bases). This CDR3 region has 15 residues. The germline V gene has CDR1 LGHNA and CDR2 YSLEER. Trimming left V 2 bases short and J 0 bases short, with 10 bases between. The CDR3 is CASSQSQGYQETQYF. Here the CDR3 DNA reads TGCGCCAGCAGCCAATCACAGGGATACCAAGAGACCCAGTACTTC.

Concerning this clone: It differs at one base from a far larger clone, so likely a read error. The rearrangement links TRBV7-2 to TRBJ2-2; D ambiguous. From germline, CDR1 is SGHTA and CDR2 FQGNSA. Trimming cost V 2 bases and J 1 base, with 5 bases left between them. There are 14 residues in the CDR3. CDR3: CASSLTRNTGELFF. DNA for the CDR3: TGTGCCAGCAGCTTAACCAGGAACACCGGGGAGCTGTTTTTT.

This clone was recorded only once. V and J are TRBV10-2 and TRBJ2-7, with 7 nucleotides matching TRBD2. The CDR3 is 14 residues long. Germline CDR1 is WSHSY and CDR2 is SAAADI. Trimming took 6 bases from V and 6 from J; bases not matched to a gene: 11. The CDR3 sequence: CASRLKGLPGEQYF. Here the CDR3 DNA reads TGCGCCAGCAGGCTGAAGGGACTACCGGGCGAGCAGTACTTC.

This sequence joins TRBV10-3 and TRBJ1-1; no firm D call. The CDR3 is 13 residues long. Germline-derived CDR1 and CDR2 are ENHRY and SYGVKD. V lost 4 bases to trimming and J lost 4 bases, with 10 bases between them. CDR3 in amino acids: CAISGESGTEAFF. CDR3 DNA: TGTGCCATCAGTGGGGAGTCGGGCACTGAAGCTTTCTTT.

J is TRBJ2-3 and V is TRBV5-1; 9 bases align to TRBD2. V gave up 1 base and J gave up 0 bases; unmatched junction bases: 3. The CDR3 loop spans 16 amino acids. The germline CDR1 and CDR2 sequences are SGHRS and YFSETQ. The CDR3 sequence: CASSLITSGSTDTQYF. The CDR3 coding sequence is TGCGCCAGCAGCTTGATAACTAGCGGGAGCACAGATACGCAGTATTTT.

Of note for this clone: Different DNA sequences within this sample yield the same CDR3. This rearrangement joins TRBV2 to TRBJ2-7, with TRBD1 identical over 10 bases. The CDR3 is 14 residues long. From germline, CDR1 is SNHLY and CDR2 FYNNEI. V shed 5 bases, J shed 0 bases, and the junction held 1 base outside the gene matches. The CDR3 nucleotides read TGTGCCAGCAGTCGGACAGGGGGCTCCTACGAGCAGTACTTC. It translates to CASSRTGGSYEQYF.

The chain joins TRBV28 to TRBJ2-2, with D possibly TRBD1 on 6 matching bases. This CDR3 has 18 residues. Germline CDR1 MDHEN, CDR2 SYDVKM. V lost 10 bases to trimming and J lost 6 bases, with 30 bases between them. CDR3 amino acids: CATQFTQGLGFLSGELFF. In DNA form, the CDR3 reads TGTGCCACCCAGTTCACCCAGGGGCTGGGATTCCTGTCCGGGGAGCTGTTTTTT.

The V and J genes are TRBV28 and TRBJ2-7, with D maybe TRBD2 (6 bases). V lost 10 bases and J lost 0, with 16 bases in between. Germline V CDR1 and CDR2: MDHEN, SYDVKM. This CDR3 is 14 amino acids long. CDR3 sequence reads: CATHLGGNSYEQYF. CDR3 DNA sequence: TGTGCCACACACCTGGGGGGTAACTCCTACGAGCAGTACTTC.

For this clone: Other DNA sequences in the same sample also yield this CDR3. The J gene is TRBJ1-4, the V gene TRBV5-1; D not resolved. CDR1 SGHRS and CDR2 YFSETQ come from the germline V gene. Between the trimmed V and J ends, which lost 3 bases and 4 bases, there was a span of 7 bases. This CDR3 spans 13 amino acids. CDR3 region: CASSWDSNEKLFF. The DNA for the CDR3 is TGCGCCAGCAGCTGGGATAGTAATGAAAAACTGTTTTTT.

This sequence joins TRBV19 and TRBJ2-2, with D perhaps TRBD1 (6 bases). Germline CDR1 reads LNHDA; CDR2 reads SQIVND (reference sequence). The germline V and J ends were trimmed by 5 bases and 5 bases, with 15 bases remaining between them. The CDR3 extends over 15 amino acids. CDR3 sequence: CASSRNREVTGELFF. The CDR3 coding sequence is TGTGCCAGTAGTCGCAACAGGGAAGTTACCGGGGAGCTGTTTTTT.

The chain combines TRBV19 with TRBJ2-3; D possibly matches TRBD1 or TRBD2 (5 bases each). The CDR3 runs to 15 residues. Between the trimmed V and J ends, which lost 6 bases and 4 bases, there was a span of 17 bases. Germline CDR1 and CDR2: LNHDA and SQIVND (reference sequence). CDR3 sequence: CASSRDRRLSDTQYF. The CDR3 coding sequence is TGTGCCAGTAGCCGGGACCGCCGTTTATCAGATACGCAGTATTTT.

The chain recombines TRBV12-5 with TRBJ2-1; 9 bases map to TRBD2. CDR3 length equals 15 residues. With V trimmed by 5 bases and J by 6 bases, 8 bases remained unmatched. CDR1 is LGHNT, CDR2 FRNRAP, per germline. CDR3 bases: TGTGCTAGTGGTCCGGGGACTAGCCTGGGCAATGAGCAGTTCTTC. Translation: CASGPGTSLGNEQFF.

V gene TRBV15 combines with J gene TRBJ2-3, with D uncertain. The CDR3 length is 15 residues. V lost 3 bases and J lost 2, with 12 bases in between. Germline assignment: CDR1 LNHNV and CDR2 YYDKDF (reference sequence). The CDR3 sequence is CATSRDDSHTDTQYF. The CDR3 coding sequence is TGTGCCACCAGCAGGGACGACTCCCACACAGATACGCAGTATTTT.

V usage is TRBV6-1 and J usage is TRBJ1-4, with TRBD1 as a possible D gene (5 bases). The CDR3 is 13 residues long. V dropped 5 bases and J dropped 6 bases, with 10 bases sitting between them. Germline CDR1 MNHNS, CDR2 SASEGT. As DNA, the CDR3 is TGTGCCAGCAGTTCCGGGACTTATGAAAAACTGTTTTTT. Encoded protein: CASSSGTYEKLFF.

In regard to this clone: A much larger clone lies one base from this, so it may be a read error. The chain couples TRBV9 to TRBJ2-5; possible D gene TRBD2, 6 bases. Germline CDR1 SGDLS, CDR2 YYNGEE. Trimming removed 0 bases at V and 5 bases at J, with 8 bases between. The length of the CDR3 is 13 residues. This CDR3 reads CASSVGGDETQYF. In DNA, the CDR3 is TGTGCCAGCAGCGTAGGGGGGGACGAGACCCAGTACTTC.

A remark on this clone: The same CDR3 is also encoded by other DNA sequences in this sample. The V call is TRBV9, the J call TRBJ2-7, with TRBD2 matching over 8 bases. Germline V gene sequence: CDR1 SGDLS, CDR2 YYNGEE. CDR3 size: 15 residues. Trimming at V came to 2 bases and at J to 3 bases, leaving 7 bases not matched to a gene. For the CDR3, the DNA is TGTGCCAGCAGCGTCGCAGCGGGAGAGAGCTACGAGCAGTACTTC. Its protein product is CASSVAAGESYEQYF.

CDR3: CASSQAPGTGKSYEQFF. In nucleotides, the CDR3 is TGCGCCAGCAGCCAAGCGCCAGGGACAGGGAAATCATATGAGCAGTTCTTC. The chain combines TRBV4-1 with TRBJ2-1; 9 bases match TRBD1. The CDR3 runs 17 residues. The germline V gene has CDR1 MGHRA and CDR2 YSYEKL. Germline trimming cut 1 base from V and 8 bases from J; bases unmatched to any gene: 12.

V gene TRBV7-8 combines with J gene TRBJ2-5; D assignment may be TRBD1 or TRBD2 (5 bases each). This CDR3 has 15 residues. Germline V lookup: CDR1 SGHVS, CDR2 FQNEAQ. V was pared by 1 base and J by 4 bases, with 13 bases between. The CDR3 region is CASSLDGALGETQYF. The CDR3 coding sequence is TGTGCCAGCAGCTTAGACGGGGCACTGGGAGAGACCCAGTACTTC.

This chain uses TRBV23-1 with TRBJ2-2; tentatively, D is TRBD2 (5 bases). TRBV23-1 is an ORF, and what it does is uncertain. V dropped 4 bases and J dropped 3 bases, with 9 bases sitting between them. The CDR3 consists of 14 residues. CDR3 sequence (DNA): TGCGCCAGCAGTCTAGCGACCCACACCGGGGAGCTGTTTTTT. Amino acid sequence: CASSLATHTGELFF.